The 16 T cell receptor beta chains presented below share a single source sample, sequenced in a study of regulatory T cells in long-lasting Graves disease. Libraries of TCR beta came from iRepertoire HTBI primers plus Arm-PCR of CDR3 regions. TCRdb recomputed calls from the multiplex PCR reads with MiXCR, one row per CDR3 protein. Among around 460,000 distinct CDR3 sequences listed, 22% were seen once. Sample time point: persistent/refractory GD, antithyroid drugs over 5 years with positive TRAb. The TCR library used RNA extracted from PBMCs. The material sequenced was peripheral blood mononuclear cells (PBMCs), taken when the disease was refractory, from a patient treated with antithyroid drugs. The receptors here all came from a female donor with Graves disease.

Ten or more counts support this clonotype. The J gene is TRBJ2-7, the V gene TRBV2, with TRBD2 matching 8 bases. With V trimmed by 6 bases and J by 4 bases, 8 bases remained unmatched. The CDR3 length is 14 residues. The germline gives CDR1 SNHLY, CDR2 FYNNEI. This chain's CDR3 is CASRGVSGKYEQYF. The CDR3 region has the DNA TGTGCCAGCAGAGGGGTTAGCGGGAAATACGAGCAGTACTTC.

This clonotype has ten or more counts. The chain recombines TRBV6-1 with TRBJ1-2; a weak D match, TRBD1 (6 bases). The V gene lost 5 bases and the J gene lost 4 bases, with 14 bases spanning the gap. CDR1 is MNHNS and CDR2 is SASEGT in the germline V gene. The CDR3 runs to 14 residues. The DNA for the CDR3 is TGTGCCAGCAGTCCCCACACAGGGTCCTATGGCTACACCTTC. Protein: CASSPHTGSYGYTF.

The chain uses TRBV20-1 and TRBJ2-1; a possible D gene is TRBD2 (6 bases). V was trimmed by 7 bases and J by 5 bases, leaving 21 bases between them. CDR3 length: 15 residues. CDR1 is DFQATT and CDR2 is SNEGSKA in the germline V gene (reference sequence). CDR3 residues: CSGLSGGAEHNEQFF. CDR3 DNA sequence: TGCAGTGGATTGTCGGGCGGGGCGGAGCACAATGAGCAGTTCTTC.

The V call is TRBV20-1, the J call TRBJ2-2; D gene ambiguous. The V and J ends lost 3 bases and 0 bases respectively, with 5 bases between them. Per germline, CDR1 DFQATT and CDR2 SNEGSKA (reference sequence). This CDR3 is built from 13 residues. CDR3 region: CSASRPNTGELFF. In DNA form, the CDR3 reads TGCAGTGCTAGCAGGCCGAACACCGGGGAGCTGTTTTTT.

This clonotype was counted ten times or more. The rearrangement joins TRBV11-2 to TRBJ1-5; no reliable D call. V was clipped by 5 bases and J by 3 bases, with 14 bases between them. Looked up from germline, CDR1 is SGHAT and CDR2 is FQNNGV. This CDR3 has 15 amino acids. CDR3 in DNA: TGTGCCAGCAGCCTTGGGCCTTTACCCAATCAGCCCCAGCATTTT. It encodes CASSLGPLPNQPQHF.

The chain is built from TRBV7-9 and TRBJ2-5, with 7 bases lining up with TRBD2. V shed 8 bases, J shed 1 base, and the junction held 7 bases outside the gene matches. The germline CDR1 and CDR2 sequences are SEHNR and FQNEAQ (reference sequence). The CDR3 is 14 amino acids. DNA of the CDR3: TGTGCCAGCGCCCTGGGGGGGACCCAAGAGACCCAGTACTTC. This encodes CASALGGTQETQYF.

This clonotype was observed a handful of times. The CDR3 loop is CASSFQGENTEAFF. DNA of the CDR3: TGTGCCAGCAGCTTTCAGGGTGAGAACACTGAAGCTTTCTTT. The rearrangement uses TRBV9 and TRBJ1-1; D possibly corresponds to TRBD1 (5 bases). The CDR3 is 14 residues long. CDR1 and CDR2 from the germline V gene are SGDLS and YYNGEE. V lost 4 bases, J lost 1 base, and 11 bases lay in between.

About this clonotype: It may be a read error: a sequence one base away is much more abundant. The gene calls are TRBV6-1 and TRBJ2-1; a weak D match, TRBD1 (6 bases). Trimming cost V 6 bases and J 9 bases, with 21 bases left between them. The CDR3 contains 15 residues. The germline CDR1 and CDR2 sequences are MNHNS and SASEGT. The CDR3 loop is CASRRKQGLKVEQFF. CDR3 DNA sequence: TGTGCCAGCAGAAGAAAACAGGGTTTAAAGGTTGAGCAGTTCTTC.

This chain links TRBV9 with TRBJ2-7, with a possible D match to TRBD2 (7 bases). The CDR3 is made up of 13 amino acids. V lost 2 bases, J lost 5 bases, and 11 bases lay in between. Germline lookup yields CDR1 SGDLS and CDR2 YYNGEE. The CDR3 DNA sequence: TGTGCCAGCAGCGTGGGGGGGCGAAACGAGCAGTACTTC. Protein product: CASSVGGRNEQYF.

This clonotype was seen ten or more times. V is TRBV20-1 and J is TRBJ2-5; 9 nucleotides line up with TRBD2. Germline trimming cut 4 bases from V and 4 bases from J; bases unmatched to any gene: 7. Germline V gene sequence: CDR1 DFQATT, CDR2 SNEGSKA (reference sequence). There are 14 residues in the CDR3. The CDR3 DNA follows: TGCAGTGCTACCCCGGGACTAGCAACAGAGACCCAGTACTTC. Amino acids: CSATPGLATETQYF.

Many counts were recorded for this clonotype. The rearrangement links TRBV12-3 or TRBV12-4 to TRBJ1-1, with 7 bases fitting TRBD1. This CDR3 contains 14 residues. Trimming took 10 bases from V and 1 from J; bases not matched to a gene: 9. This chain's CDR3 is CANKPGGENTEAFF. CDR3 DNA sequence: TGTGCCAACAAACCAGGGGGAGAGAACACTGAAGCTTTCTTT.

There are a few counts of this clonotype. The rearrangement joins TRBV9 to TRBJ2-6, with D perhaps TRBD2 (5 bases). The CDR3 totals 14 residues. The V end lost 2 bases, the J end lost 7 bases, and 10 bases lay between the germline ends. Germline V gene data show CDR1 as SGDLS and CDR2 as YYNGEE. The CDR3 DNA is TGTGCCAGCAGCGTCGGGGTAAATGCCAACGTCCTGACTTTC. Protein: CASSVGVNANVLTF.

The table lists this clonotype with a few counts. This chain uses TRBV7-3 with TRBJ2-7; D perhaps matches TRBD2 (6 bases). The V and J ends lost 7 bases and 6 bases respectively, with 13 bases between them. This CDR3 is built from 12 residues. Germline-derived CDR1 and CDR2 are SGHTA and FQGTGA. As DNA, the CDR3 is TGTGCCAGCAACCAGGGAGGATCCGAGCAGTACTTC. Encoded protein: CASNQGGSEQYF.

This clonotype showed up many times. The CDR3: CAWSKDSNQPQHF. The CDR3 bases are TGTGCCTGGAGTAAGGACAGCAATCAGCCCCAGCATTTT. The chain combines TRBV30 with TRBJ1-5; D is uncertain. The germline CDR1 and CDR2 sequences are GTSNPN and SVGIG (reference sequence). Trimming pared 2 bases from V and 1 base from J, leaving 6 bases between. CDR3 size: 13 residues.

In this sample, this clonotype turned up once. The chain combines TRBV2 with TRBJ1-1, with D possibly matching TRBD1 (5 bases). This CDR3 has 13 residues. The V gene's germline CDR1 is SNHLY and CDR2 FYNNEI. The V end lost 7 bases, the J end lost 6 bases, and 15 bases lay between the germline ends. CDR3 loop: CASTGQQNAEAFF. CDR3 nucleotide sequence: TGTGCCAGCACAGGACAACAAAACGCTGAAGCTTTCTTT.

The chain is built from TRBV7-9 and TRBJ2-2; 7 bases fit TRBD1. Losses at the gene ends were 7 bases for V and 2 bases for J; bases not matched to a gene: 4. Looked up from germline, CDR1 is SEHNR and CDR2 is FQNEAQ (reference sequence). This CDR3 region has 14 residues. CDR3 sequence: CASNDRDNTGELFF. CDR3 nucleotides: TGTGCCAGCAATGACAGGGACAACACCGGGGAGCTGTTTTTT.